Included here is one T cell receptor beta chain sequence, with context. Its antigen is unidentified. The data belong to a study of T cell responses to AZD1222 COVID-19 vaccine. Regarding the study as a whole: Spike-wide vaccine-associated CD4 TCRs dominated at 160-218 and 743-854. Among those given AZD1222, only six were seropositive at baseline. There were mostly white British donors and more females than males, and clonal diversity was possibly underestimated.

Profiled with immunoSEQ multiplex PCR; TCRdb holds only in-frame clones, not every one. The data hold more than 150,000 clones, with 87% observed a single time. CDR3 length: 14 amino acids. Germline-derived CDR1 and CDR2 are SNHLY and FYNNEI. V was shortened by 6 bases and J by 0 bases, with 11 bases between the two germline ends. The sample in question was peripheral blood, obtained on day 0 of MenACWY control vaccination. This clonotype was obtained from an adult in good health. This chain uses TRBV2 with TRBJ1-1; D is perhaps TRBD1 (6 bases). The CDR3: CASRRDRLNTEAFF. CDR3 coding DNA: TGTGCCAGCAGGCGCGACAGGCTGAACACTGAAGCTTTCTTT.